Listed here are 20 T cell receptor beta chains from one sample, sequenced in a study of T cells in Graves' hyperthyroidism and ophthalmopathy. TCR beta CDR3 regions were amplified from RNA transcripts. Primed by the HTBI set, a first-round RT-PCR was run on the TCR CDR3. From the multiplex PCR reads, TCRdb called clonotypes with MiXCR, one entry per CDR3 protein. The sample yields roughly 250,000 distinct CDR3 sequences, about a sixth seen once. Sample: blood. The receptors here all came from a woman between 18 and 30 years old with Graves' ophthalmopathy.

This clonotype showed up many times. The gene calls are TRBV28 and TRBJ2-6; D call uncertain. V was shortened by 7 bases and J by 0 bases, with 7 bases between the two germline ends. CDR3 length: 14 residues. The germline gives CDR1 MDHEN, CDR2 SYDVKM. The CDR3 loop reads CASNWGSGANVLTF. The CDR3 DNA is TGTGCCAGCAACTGGGGCTCTGGGGCCAACGTCCTGACTTTC.

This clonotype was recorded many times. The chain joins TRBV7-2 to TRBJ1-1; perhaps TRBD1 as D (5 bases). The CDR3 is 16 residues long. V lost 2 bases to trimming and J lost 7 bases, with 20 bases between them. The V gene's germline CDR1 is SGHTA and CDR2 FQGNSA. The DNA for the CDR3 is TGTGCCAGCAGCTTAACCCCGGGACGGCAACCCCGTGAAGCTTTCTTT. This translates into CASSLTPGRQPREAFF.

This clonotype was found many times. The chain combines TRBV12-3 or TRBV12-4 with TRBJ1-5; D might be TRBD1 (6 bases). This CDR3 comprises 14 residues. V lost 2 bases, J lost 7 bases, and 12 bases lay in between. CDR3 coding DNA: TGTGCCAGCAGTTTACGGGGAGGGGGACAGCCCCAGCATTTT. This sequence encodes CASSLRGGGQPQHF.

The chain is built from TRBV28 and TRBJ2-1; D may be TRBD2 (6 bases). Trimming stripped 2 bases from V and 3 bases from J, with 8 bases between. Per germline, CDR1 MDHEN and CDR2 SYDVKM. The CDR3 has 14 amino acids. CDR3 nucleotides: TGTGCCAGCAGTTTAACGGGGGTCTACAATGAGCAGTTCTTC. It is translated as CASSLTGVYNEQFF.

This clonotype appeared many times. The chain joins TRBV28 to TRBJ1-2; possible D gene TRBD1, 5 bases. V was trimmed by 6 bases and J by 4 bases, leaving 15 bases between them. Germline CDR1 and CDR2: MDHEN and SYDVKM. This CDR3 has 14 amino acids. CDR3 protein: CASSLVRGGYGYTF. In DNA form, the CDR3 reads TGTGCCAGCAGCCTTGTTAGGGGCGGCTATGGCTACACCTTC.

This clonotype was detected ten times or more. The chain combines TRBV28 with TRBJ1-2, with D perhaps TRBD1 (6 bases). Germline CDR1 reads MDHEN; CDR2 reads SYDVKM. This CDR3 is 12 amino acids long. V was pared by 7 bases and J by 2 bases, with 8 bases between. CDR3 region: CASKTGNYGYTF. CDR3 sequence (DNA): TGTGCCAGCAAAACAGGGAACTATGGCTACACCTTC.

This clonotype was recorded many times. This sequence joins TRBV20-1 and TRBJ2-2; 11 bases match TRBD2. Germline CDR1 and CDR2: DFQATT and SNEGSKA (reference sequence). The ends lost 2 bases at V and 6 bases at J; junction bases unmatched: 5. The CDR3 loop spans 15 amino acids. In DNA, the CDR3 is TGCAGTGCTAGACTAGCGGGAGGCCAGGCCGGGGAGCTGTTTTTT. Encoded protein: CSARLAGGQAGELFF.

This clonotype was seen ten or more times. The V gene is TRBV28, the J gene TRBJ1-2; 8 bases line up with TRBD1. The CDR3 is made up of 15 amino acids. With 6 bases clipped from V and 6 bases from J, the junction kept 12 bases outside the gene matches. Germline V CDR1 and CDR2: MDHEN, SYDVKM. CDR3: CASSSGGGYGDGYTF. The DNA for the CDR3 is TGTGCCAGCAGCTCAGGGGGCGGTTATGGTGATGGCTACACCTTC.

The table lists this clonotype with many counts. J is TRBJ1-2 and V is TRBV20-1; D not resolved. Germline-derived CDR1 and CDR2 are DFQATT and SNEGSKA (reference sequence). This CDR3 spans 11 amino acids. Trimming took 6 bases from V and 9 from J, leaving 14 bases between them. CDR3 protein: CSAEPLGRYTF. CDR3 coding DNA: TGCAGTGCAGAGCCCTTAGGACGCTACACCTTC.

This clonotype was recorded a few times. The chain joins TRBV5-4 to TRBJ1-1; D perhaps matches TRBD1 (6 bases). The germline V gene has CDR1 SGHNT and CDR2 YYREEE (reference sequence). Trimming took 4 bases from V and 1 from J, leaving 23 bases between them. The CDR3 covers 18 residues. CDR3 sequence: CASSHLTPMKQGNTEAFF. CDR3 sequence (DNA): TGTGCCAGCAGCCACCTAACGCCCATGAAACAGGGGAACACTGAAGCTTTCTTT.

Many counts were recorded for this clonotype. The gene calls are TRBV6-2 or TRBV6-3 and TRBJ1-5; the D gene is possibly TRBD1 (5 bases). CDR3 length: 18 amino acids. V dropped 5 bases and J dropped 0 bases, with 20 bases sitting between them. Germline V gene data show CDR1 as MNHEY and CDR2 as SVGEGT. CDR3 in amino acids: CASSTDKRATYSNQPQHF. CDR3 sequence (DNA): TGTGCCAGCAGTACGGACAAAAGAGCGACCTATAGCAATCAGCCCCAGCATTTT.

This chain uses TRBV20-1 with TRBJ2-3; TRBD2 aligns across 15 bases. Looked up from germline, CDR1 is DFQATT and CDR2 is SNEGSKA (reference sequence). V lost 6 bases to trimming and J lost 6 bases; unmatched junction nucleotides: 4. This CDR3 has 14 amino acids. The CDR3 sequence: CSASGTSGGDTQYF. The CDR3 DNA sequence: TGCAGTGCCTCAGGGACTAGCGGGGGGGATACGCAGTATTTT.

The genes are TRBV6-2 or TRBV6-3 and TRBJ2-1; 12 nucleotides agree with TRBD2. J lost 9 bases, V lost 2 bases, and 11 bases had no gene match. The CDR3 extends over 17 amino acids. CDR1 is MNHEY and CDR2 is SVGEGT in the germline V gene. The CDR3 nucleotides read TGTGCCAGCAGTTACCCCCCGACTAGCGGGAGATCCGGTGAGCAGTTCTTC. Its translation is CASSYPPTSGRSGEQFF.

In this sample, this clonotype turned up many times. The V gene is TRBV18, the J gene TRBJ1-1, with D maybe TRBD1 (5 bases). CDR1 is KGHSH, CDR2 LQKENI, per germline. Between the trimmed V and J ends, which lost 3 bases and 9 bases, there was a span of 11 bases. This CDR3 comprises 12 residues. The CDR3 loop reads CASSPEGLQAFF. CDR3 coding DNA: TGTGCCAGCTCACCGGAGGGGTTGCAAGCTTTCTTT.

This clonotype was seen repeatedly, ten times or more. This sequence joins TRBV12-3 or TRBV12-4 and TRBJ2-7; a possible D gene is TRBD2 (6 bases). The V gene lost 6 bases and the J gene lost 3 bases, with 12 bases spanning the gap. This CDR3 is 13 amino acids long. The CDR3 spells CASSGTPIYEQYF. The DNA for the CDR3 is TGTGCCAGCAGCGGGACTCCGATCTACGAGCAGTACTTC.

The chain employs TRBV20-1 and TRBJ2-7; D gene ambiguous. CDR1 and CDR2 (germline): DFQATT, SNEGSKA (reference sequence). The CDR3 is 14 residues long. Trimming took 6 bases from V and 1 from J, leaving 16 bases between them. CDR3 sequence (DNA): TGCAGTGCGCCGGGCGGACCAATTTCCTACGAGCAGTACTTC. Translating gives CSAPGGPISYEQYF.

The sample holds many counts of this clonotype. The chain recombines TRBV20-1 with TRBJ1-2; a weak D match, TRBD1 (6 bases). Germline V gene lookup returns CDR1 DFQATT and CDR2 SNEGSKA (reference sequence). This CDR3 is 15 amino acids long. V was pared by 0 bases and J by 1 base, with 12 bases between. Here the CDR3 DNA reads TGCAGTGCTAGAGATCTGGCAGGGGATAACTATGGCTACACCTTC. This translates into CSARDLAGDNYGYTF.

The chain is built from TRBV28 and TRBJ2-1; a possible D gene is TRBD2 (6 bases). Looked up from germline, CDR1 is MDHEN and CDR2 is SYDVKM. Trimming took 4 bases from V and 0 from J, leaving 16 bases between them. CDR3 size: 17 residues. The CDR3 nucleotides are TGTGCCAGCAGTTCCCAAGGGACTGGCGCCTCCTACAATGAGCAGTTCTTC. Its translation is CASSSQGTGASYNEQFF.

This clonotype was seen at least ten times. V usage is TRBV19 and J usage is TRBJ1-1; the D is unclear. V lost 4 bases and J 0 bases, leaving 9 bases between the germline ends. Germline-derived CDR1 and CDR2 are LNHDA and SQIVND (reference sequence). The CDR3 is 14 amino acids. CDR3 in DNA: TGTGCCAGTAGTACCCGACGGATGAACACTGAAGCTTTCTTT. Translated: CASSTRRMNTEAFF.

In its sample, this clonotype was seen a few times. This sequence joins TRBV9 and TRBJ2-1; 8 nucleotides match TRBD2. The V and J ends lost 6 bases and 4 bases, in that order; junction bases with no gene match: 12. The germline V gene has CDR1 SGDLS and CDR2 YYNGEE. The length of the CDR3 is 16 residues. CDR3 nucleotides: TGTGCCAGCACCACTAGCGGAAGTTCTTCTTACAATGAGCAGTTCTTC. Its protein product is CASTTSGSSSYNEQFF.